This TCR beta chain was identified in a study of tumor-infiltrating lymphocytes in primary liver carcinoma. Study-level information: Tissue type made little difference to sample yields of roughly 3.65 to 8 million productive TCRbeta reads.

Concerning this clonotype: Its antigen is undetermined.

Co-extraction of both nucleic acids (RNA and DNA) used roughly 19-33 mg of unsorted bulk tissue. Separate regions, five per tumor, were sampled. V lost 3 bases, J lost 5 bases, and 14 bases lay in between. Germline assignment: CDR1 SGHAT and CDR2 FQNNGV. The CDR3 has 15 amino acids. Production of TCR beta cDNA used roughly 500 ng total RNA together with a constant-region primer. Sequencing libraries for TCR beta derived from three nested multiplex PCR rounds that used slightly modified ARM-PCR. Amplification in the first two PCR rounds was performed using TRBV1-TRBV30 forward primers and a C-beta reverse primer for 10 cycles each. TCRdb called the multiplex PCR reads again in MiXCR, with one record for every CDR3 protein. The profile shows 150,000 to 200,000 distinct CDR3 sequences, around four fifths of them singletons. The study's findings and limits: Representation across all five tumor regions was limited to only about 7-25% of top clones. Tumor-adjacent and tumor-blood pairs overlapped less than tumor region pairs did.

This chain connects TRBV11-2 to TRBJ2-1; tentatively, D is TRBD2 (6 bases). Sequencing was performed on tumor tissue from primary liver carcinoma. The TCR was taken from a man aged 35 to 55 with primary liver carcinoma and hepatitis B virus infection. This CDR3 is CASSFSGPHDNEQFF. In DNA form, the CDR3 reads TGTGCCAGCAGCTTCAGCGGGCCACACGACAATGAGCAGTTCTTC.